These 8 T cell receptor beta chains came from one sample sequenced in a study of T cell repertoires in cytomegalovirus infection. From the reads, TCRdb called clonotypes with MiXCR, one entry per CDR3 protein. The sample lists around 740,000 distinct CDR3 sequences, roughly 36% occurring once. The material sequenced was PBMCs. The receptor set was obtained from a human donor in good health (CMV status not recorded). Some clones in this sample may be carry-over from other donors' samples.

Here the CDR3 reads CASSLGWGQQQETQYF. CDR3 bases: TGTGCCAGCAGCTTGGGTTGGGGACAACAGCAAGAGACCCAGTACTTC. The V gene is TRBV5-5, the J gene TRBJ2-5; perhaps TRBD1 as D (6 bases). The germline V gene has CDR1 SGHKS and CDR2 YYEKEE (reference sequence). The CDR3 runs 16 residues. V gave up 0 bases and J gave up 2 bases, with 14 bases separating them.

This clonotype was seen a handful of times. This sequence joins TRBV2 and TRBJ2-7; 11 bases match TRBD2. V lost 9 bases and J lost 7; bases outside the gene matches: 11. CDR3 length equals 14 residues. Per the germline V gene, CDR1 is SNHLY and CDR2 is FYNNEI. CDR3 nucleotide sequence: TGTGCCAGTGGGGCGATAGCGGGGGGGCAAGAGCAGTACTTC. Translating gives CASGAIAGGQEQYF. Full variable domain (missing parts from reference TRBV2 and TRBJ2-7): EPEVTQTPSHQVTQMGQEVILRCVPISNHLYFYWYRQILGQKVEFLVSFYNNEISEKSEIFDDQFSVERPDGSNFTLKIRSTKLEDSAMYFCASGAIAGGQEQYFGPGTRLTVT.

V is TRBV12-3 or TRBV12-4 and J is TRBJ1-5; tentative D call: TRBD1 (6 bases). The CDR3 consists of 14 residues. Trimming took 5 bases from V and 5 from J, leaving 13 bases between them. The CDR3 spells CASSPEGEDQPQHF. For the CDR3, the DNA is TGTGCCAGCAGTCCGGAGGGGGAAGATCAGCCCCAGCATTTT.

The chain has TRBV28 and TRBJ1-6; D is unclear. The CDR3 runs 12 residues. The V gene lost 8 bases and the J gene lost 10 bases, with 12 bases spanning the gap. The germline V gene encodes CDR1 MDHEN and CDR2 SYDVKM. CDR3 coding DNA: TGTGCCAGCCGCTCGGATGGGTCACCCCTCCACTTT. This translates into CASRSDGSPLHF.

This clonotype was seen only a few times. The V call is TRBV4-2, the J call TRBJ1-1; TRBD1 matches 8 bases. With 0 bases clipped from V and 2 bases from J, the junction kept 5 bases outside the gene matches. This CDR3 has 16 residues. Germline V CDR1 and CDR2: LGHNA, YNFKEQ. The CDR3 reads CASSQESGQGNTEAFF. The CDR3, as DNA: TGTGCCAGCAGCCAAGAATCCGGACAGGGAAACACTGAAGCTTTCTTT.

The chain recombines TRBV5-1 with TRBJ2-1; 7 nucleotides match TRBD2. CDR3 length equals 18 residues. The V gene end was trimmed by 7 bases and the J gene end by 0 bases; junction bases not matched to a gene: 16. Germline V lookup: CDR1 SGHRS, CDR2 YFSETQ. DNA for the CDR3: TGCGCCAGCTCTTACGGGGGGACCCAAACCAGCTCCTACAATGAGCAGTTCTTC. Its protein product is CASSYGGTQTSSYNEQFF.

The chain links TRBV12-3 or TRBV12-4 to TRBJ1-1; 9 nucleotides align to TRBD1. The CDR3 has 16 amino acids. With V trimmed by 4 bases and J by 1 base, 7 bases remained unmatched. In DNA, the CDR3 is TGTGCCAGCAGTTCCGACAGGGGGGGGGGGAACACTGAAGCTTTCTTT. It is translated as CASSSDRGGGNTEAFF.

This sequence joins TRBV15 and TRBJ1-2; D call uncertain. The germline CDR1 and CDR2 sequences are LNHNV and YYDKDF (reference sequence). The CDR3 spans 16 residues. The V end was cut by 0 bases, the J end by 4 bases, with 15 bases between. The CDR3 is CATSRDGNTGLYGYTF. The CDR3 DNA sequence: TGTGCCACCAGCAGAGATGGTAATACCGGCCTCTATGGCTACACCTTC.